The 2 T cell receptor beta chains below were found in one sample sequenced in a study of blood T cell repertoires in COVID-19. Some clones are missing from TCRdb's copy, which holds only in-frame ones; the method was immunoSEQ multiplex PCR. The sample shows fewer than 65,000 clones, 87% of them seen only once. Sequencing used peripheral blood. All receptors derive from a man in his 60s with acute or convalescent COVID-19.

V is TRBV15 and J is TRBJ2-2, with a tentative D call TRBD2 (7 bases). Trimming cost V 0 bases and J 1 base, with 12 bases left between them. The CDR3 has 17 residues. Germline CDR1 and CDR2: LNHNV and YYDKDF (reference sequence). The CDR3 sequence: CATSREGGGLNTGELFF. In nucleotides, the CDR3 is TGTGCCACCAGCAGAGAAGGCGGGGGCCTGAACACCGGGGAGCTGTTTTTT.

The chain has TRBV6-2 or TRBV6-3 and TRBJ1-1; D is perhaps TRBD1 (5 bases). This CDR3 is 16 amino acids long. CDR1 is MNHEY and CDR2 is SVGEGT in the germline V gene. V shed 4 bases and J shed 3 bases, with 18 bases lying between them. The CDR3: CASSLPGRGGDTEAFF. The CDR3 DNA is TGTGCCAGCAGTTTACCGGGCCGGGGAGGGGACACTGAAGCTTTCTTT.